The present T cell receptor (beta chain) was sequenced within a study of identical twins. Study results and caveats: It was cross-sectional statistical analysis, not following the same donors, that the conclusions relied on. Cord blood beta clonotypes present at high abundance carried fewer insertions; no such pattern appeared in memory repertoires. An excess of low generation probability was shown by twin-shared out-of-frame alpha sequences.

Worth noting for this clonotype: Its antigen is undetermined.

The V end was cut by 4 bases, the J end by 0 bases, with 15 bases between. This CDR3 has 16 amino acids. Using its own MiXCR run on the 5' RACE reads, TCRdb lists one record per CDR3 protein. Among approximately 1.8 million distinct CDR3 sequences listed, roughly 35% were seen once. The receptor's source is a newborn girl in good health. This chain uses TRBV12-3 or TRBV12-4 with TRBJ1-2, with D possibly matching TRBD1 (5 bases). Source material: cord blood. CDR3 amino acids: CASSWTWAKTNYGYTF. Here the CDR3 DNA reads TGTGCCAGCAGTTGGACATGGGCCAAAACTAACTATGGCTACACCTTC.